The next 16 T cell receptor beta chains were all read from a single sample in a study of Graves' ophthalmopathy and Graves' hyperthyroidism. For repertoire sequencing, the TCR beta CDR3 regions were amplified from RNA transcripts. Second-round multiplex PCR came after a first-round RT-PCR that employed HTBI primers. Each CDR3 protein gets one entry after TCRdb re-called the multiplex PCR reads with MiXCR. The table includes fewer than 650,000 distinct CDR3 sequences, about a fifth detected once. The specimen sequenced was peripheral blood. These receptors were taken from a young woman with stable Graves' hyperthyroidism. Some clones in this sample may be carry-over from other donors' samples.

The count of this clonotype is one. In nucleotides, the CDR3 is TGTGCCAGCAGTTTTCGGGGGGCGACGGTATACGAGCAGTACTTC. It specifies CASSFRGATVYEQYF. This chain links TRBV28 with TRBJ2-7, with D tentatively TRBD2 (7 bases). The CDR3 runs 15 residues. Per germline, CDR1 MDHEN and CDR2 SYDVKM. V shed 3 bases and J shed 4 bases, with 16 bases lying between them.

Ten or more counts support this clonotype. The chain carries TRBV12-3 or TRBV12-4 and TRBJ2-7; either TRBD1 or TRBD2 may supply D (5 bases each). Between the trimmed V and J ends, which lost 4 bases and 2 bases, there was a span of 15 bases. The CDR3 contains 15 residues. CDR3 region: CASSSYRDATYEQYF. DNA of the CDR3: TGTGCCAGCAGTTCCTACCGGGACGCCACCTACGAGCAGTACTTC.

This clonotype was counted ten times or more. V and J are TRBV20-1 and TRBJ2-7; the match to TRBD1 covers 7 bases. This CDR3 is built from 15 residues. V gave up 5 bases and J gave up 4 bases; unmatched junction bases: 14. The germline gives CDR1 DFQATT, CDR2 SNEGSKA (reference sequence). CDR3 loop: CSASSTGLKVYEQYF. The CDR3 nucleotides read TGCAGTGCTTCATCGACAGGGCTAAAGGTATACGAGCAGTACTTC.

This clonotype showed up many times. The rearrangement uses TRBV19 and TRBJ2-7, with D perhaps given as TRBD1 or TRBD2 (5 bases each). Germline V gives CDR1 LNHDA, CDR2 SQIVND (reference sequence). This CDR3 spans 15 amino acids. Deletions cut 10 bases from V and 3 bases from J, with 22 bases between. The CDR3 region is CATRENSLLHYEQYF. Written as DNA, the CDR3 is TGTGCCACCAGGGAGAACAGCCTCCTCCACTACGAGCAGTACTTC.

This clonotype appeared many times. This sequence joins TRBV19 and TRBJ2-4; no definite D call. The V gene lost 6 bases and the J gene lost 0 bases, with 12 bases spanning the gap. The germline gives CDR1 LNHDA, CDR2 SQIVND (reference sequence). The CDR3 is 15 amino acids. CDR3: CASRARILAKNIQYF. CDR3 sequence (DNA): TGTGCCAGTAGAGCAAGAATCCTAGCCAAAAACATTCAGTACTTC. Variable domain in full (rest from reference TRBV19 and TRBJ2-4): DGGITQSPKYLFRKEGQNVTLSCEQNLNHDAMYWYRQDPGQGLRLIYYSQIVNDFQKGDIAEGYSVSREKKESFPLTVTSAQKNPTAFYLCASRARILAKNIQYFGAGTRLSVL.

This clonotype was observed at least ten times. The chain recombines TRBV10-3 with TRBJ1-1, with D tentatively TRBD1 (5 bases). Germline V gene sequence: CDR1 ENHRY, CDR2 SYGVKD. There are 12 residues in the CDR3. Trimming stripped 2 bases from V and 8 bases from J, with 9 bases between. The CDR3 sequence is CAISEVGAEAFF. The CDR3 DNA reads as TGTGCCATCAGTGAGGTTGGGGCAGAAGCTTTCTTT.

This clonotype was recorded many times. This chain joins TRBV6-5 and TRBJ1-1; 7 bases align to TRBD1. The CDR3 has 13 residues. From germline, CDR1 is MNHEY and CDR2 SVGAGI. Germline trimming cut 4 bases from V and 6 bases from J; bases unmatched to any gene: 5. The CDR3 DNA reads as TGTGCCAGCAGTTTGACAGGGTGGGCTGAAGCTTTCTTT. This codes for CASSLTGWAEAFF.

The table lists this clonotype with many counts. This chain uses TRBV11-2 with TRBJ1-4; maybe TRBD1 (6 bases). The CDR3 is 14 residues long. The germline V gene has CDR1 SGHAT and CDR2 FQNNGV. The V gene lost 5 bases and the J gene lost 8 bases, with 15 bases spanning the gap. CDR3 coding DNA: TGTGCCAGCAGCGAACAGGGAGGGGGGGAAAAACTGTTTTTT. Protein product: CASSEQGGGEKLFF.

In its sample, this clonotype was seen many times. The CDR3 DNA reads TGTGCCAGCTACCCGGACACGAACACTGAAGCTTTCTTT. Translating it yields CASYPDTNTEAFF. The chain couples TRBV12-3 or TRBV12-4 to TRBJ1-1; maybe TRBD1 (5 bases). The CDR3 covers 13 residues. V was clipped by 8 bases and J by 1 base, with 11 bases between them.

This clonotype was recorded at least ten times. In nucleotides, the CDR3 is TGCAGCGTAAACCGGAAGTTGGATCTGAACACTGAAGCTTTCTTT. Translated, it gives CSVNRKLDLNTEAFF. The chain recombines TRBV29-1 with TRBJ1-1; D is uncertain. CDR3 length: 15 residues. V lost 6 bases to trimming and J lost 0 bases, with 17 bases between them. The germline CDR1 and CDR2 sequences are SQVTM and ANQGSEA.

Remarks on this clonotype: It may be a read error: a sequence one base away is much more abundant. The chain recombines TRBV20-1 with TRBJ1-1; D is uncertain. Germline-derived CDR1 and CDR2 are DFQATT and SNEGSKA (reference sequence). The CDR3 is 12 amino acids. The CDR3 is CRAGDTNTEAFF. CDR3 nucleotide sequence: TGCCGTGCTGGAGACACGAACACTGAAGCTTTCTTT.

This clonotype has a count of ten or more. The chain recombines TRBV4-1 with TRBJ2-5, with 14 bases matching TRBD2. The V and J ends lost 4 bases and 1 base, in that order; junction bases with no gene match: 5. CDR1 is MGHRA and CDR2 is YSYEKL in the germline V gene. The CDR3 extends over 17 amino acids. The CDR3 loop reads CASSLGLAGVLQETQYF. The CDR3 bases are TGCGCCAGCAGCCTGGGACTAGCGGGGGTGCTCCAAGAGACCCAGTACTTC.

This clonotype occurred many times. The genes are TRBV7-2 and TRBJ2-7, with TRBD2 identical over 7 bases. CDR1 is SGHTA and CDR2 is FQGNSA in the germline V gene. The J segment lost 0 bases and the V segment lost 1 base, leaving 0 bases of the junction unmatched. This CDR3 has 14 residues. CDR3 region: CASSLGDYSYEQYF. DNA of the CDR3: TGTGCCAGCAGCTTAGGGGACTACTCCTACGAGCAGTACTTC.

This clonotype was picked up many times. The rearrangement joins TRBV6-5 to TRBJ1-2; 8 bases align to TRBD1. The germline gives CDR1 MNHEY, CDR2 SVGAGI. The CDR3 runs to 14 residues. V lost 4 bases, J lost 6 bases, and 7 bases stayed unmatched. CDR3 bases: TGTGCCAGCAGTTTGGACAGGGATTATGATGGCTACACCTTC. This translates into CASSLDRDYDGYTF.

This clonotype was seen many times. The chain recombines TRBV20-1 with TRBJ2-5; no definite D call. V lost 6 bases to trimming and J lost 5 bases, with 13 bases between them. CDR3 size: 12 residues. CDR1 and CDR2 (germline): DFQATT, SNEGSKA (reference sequence). CDR3 nucleotides: TGCAGTGCCCACGCCGGAACGGAGACCCAGTACTTC. Translation gives CSAHAGTETQYF.

This clonotype was seen ten or more times. The chain couples TRBV6-1 to TRBJ2-5; D perhaps matches TRBD1 (6 bases). Germline lookup yields CDR1 MNHNS and CDR2 SASEGT. This CDR3 has 14 amino acids. Deletions cut 6 bases from V and 0 bases from J, with 11 bases between. The CDR3 reads CASRSTGYQETQYF. The CDR3, as DNA: TGTGCCAGCAGGTCCACAGGGTACCAAGAGACCCAGTACTTC.